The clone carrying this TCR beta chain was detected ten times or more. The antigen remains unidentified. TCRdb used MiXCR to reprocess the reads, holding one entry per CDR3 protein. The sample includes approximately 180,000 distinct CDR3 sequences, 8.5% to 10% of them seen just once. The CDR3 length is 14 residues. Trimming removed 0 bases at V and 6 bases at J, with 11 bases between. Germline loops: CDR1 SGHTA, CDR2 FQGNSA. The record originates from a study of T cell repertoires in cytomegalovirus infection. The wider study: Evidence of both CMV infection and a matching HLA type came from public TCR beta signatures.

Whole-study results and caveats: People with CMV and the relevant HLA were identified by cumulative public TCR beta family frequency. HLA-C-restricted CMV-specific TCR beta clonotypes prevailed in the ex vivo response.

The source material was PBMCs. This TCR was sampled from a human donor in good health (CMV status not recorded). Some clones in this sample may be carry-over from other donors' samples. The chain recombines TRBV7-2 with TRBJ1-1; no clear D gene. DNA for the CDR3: TGTGCCAGCAGCTTAGCAGGGCGGGTATCTGAAGCTTTCTTT. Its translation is CASSLAGRVSEAFF.